A few counts support the clone carrying this TCR beta chain. The antigen remains unidentified. Clones were sequenced by immunoSEQ multiplex PCR, and TCRdb holds only the in-frame ones, with some missing. The sample includes some 13,000 clones, 65% to 75% of them seen just once. These data originate in a study of tumor-infiltrating lymphocytes in localized non-small cell lung cancer. Overall study context: From each patient, both tumor and uninvolved lung, non-adjacent to tumor, were sampled. Study-level points and caveats: Only some patients had TCR sequencing, depending on available tissue.

The TCR was taken from a human donor with non-small cell lung cancer. Material for sequencing was uninvolved lung tissue not adjacent to the tumor.

Here the CDR3 reads CASSRTSGGSTDTQYF. The CDR3 nucleotides are TGCGCCAGCAGCCGGACTAGCGGAGGGAGCACAGATACGCAGTATTTT. The V call is TRBV5-1, the J call TRBJ2-3; 10 bases match TRBD2. V dropped 4 bases and J dropped 0; count of bases not matched to a gene: 5. The CDR3 consists of 16 residues. Germline V gives CDR1 SGHRS, CDR2 YFSETQ.